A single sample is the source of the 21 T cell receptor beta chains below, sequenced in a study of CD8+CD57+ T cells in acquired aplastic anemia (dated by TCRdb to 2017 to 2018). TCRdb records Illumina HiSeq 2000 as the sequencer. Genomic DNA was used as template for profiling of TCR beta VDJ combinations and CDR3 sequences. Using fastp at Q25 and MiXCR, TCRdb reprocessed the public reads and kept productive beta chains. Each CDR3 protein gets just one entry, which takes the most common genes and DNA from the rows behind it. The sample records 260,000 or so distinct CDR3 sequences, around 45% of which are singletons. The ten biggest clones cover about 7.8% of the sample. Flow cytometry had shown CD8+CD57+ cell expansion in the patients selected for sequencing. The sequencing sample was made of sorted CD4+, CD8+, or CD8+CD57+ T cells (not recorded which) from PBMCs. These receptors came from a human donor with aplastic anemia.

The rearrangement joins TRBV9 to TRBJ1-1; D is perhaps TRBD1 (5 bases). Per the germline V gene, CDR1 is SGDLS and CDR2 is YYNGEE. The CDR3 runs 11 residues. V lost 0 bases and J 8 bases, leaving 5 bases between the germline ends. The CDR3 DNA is TGTGCCAGCAGCGTAGGGGGCGAAGCTTTCTTT. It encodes CASSVGGEAFF.

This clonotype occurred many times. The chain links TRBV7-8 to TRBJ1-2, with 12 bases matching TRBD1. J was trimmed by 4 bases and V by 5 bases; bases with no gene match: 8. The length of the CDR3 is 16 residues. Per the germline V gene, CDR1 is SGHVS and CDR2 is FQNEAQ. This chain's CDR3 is CASSLRDRGRLYGYTF. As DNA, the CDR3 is TGTGCCAGCAGCCTCCGGGACAGGGGGCGCCTCTATGGCTACACCTTC.

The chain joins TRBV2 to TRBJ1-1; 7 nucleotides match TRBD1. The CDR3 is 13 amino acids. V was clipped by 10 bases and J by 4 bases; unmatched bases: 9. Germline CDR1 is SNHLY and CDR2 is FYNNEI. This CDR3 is CAILTGVGTEAFF. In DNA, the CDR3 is TGTGCCATACTAACAGGGGTCGGCACTGAAGCTTTCTTT. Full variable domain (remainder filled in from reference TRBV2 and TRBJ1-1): EPEVTQTPSHQVTQMGQEVILRCVPISNHLYFYWYRQILGQKVEFLVSFYNNEISEKSEIFDDQFSVERPDGSNFTLKIRSTKLEDSAMYFCAILTGVGTEAFFGQGTRLTVV.

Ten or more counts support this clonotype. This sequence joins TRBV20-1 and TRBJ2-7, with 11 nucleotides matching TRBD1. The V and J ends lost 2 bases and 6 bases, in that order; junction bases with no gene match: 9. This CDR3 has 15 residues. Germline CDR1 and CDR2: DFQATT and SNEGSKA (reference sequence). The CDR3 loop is CSARNPGQGGVEQYF. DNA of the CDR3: TGCAGTGCTAGAAACCCGGGACAGGGGGGCGTCGAGCAGTACTTC.

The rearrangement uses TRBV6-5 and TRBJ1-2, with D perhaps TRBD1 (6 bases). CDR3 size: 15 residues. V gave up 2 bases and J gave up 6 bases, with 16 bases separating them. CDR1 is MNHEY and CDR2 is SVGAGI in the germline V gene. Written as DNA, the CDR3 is TGTGCCAGCAGTTACAGTGGGGGCAGGGACCATGGCTACACCTTC. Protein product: CASSYSGGRDHGYTF.

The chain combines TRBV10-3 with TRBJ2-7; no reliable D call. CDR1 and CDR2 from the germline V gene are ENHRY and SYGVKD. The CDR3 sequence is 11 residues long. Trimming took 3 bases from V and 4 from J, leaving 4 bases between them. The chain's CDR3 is CAISDLYEQYF. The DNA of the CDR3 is TGTGCCATCAGTGATCTTTACGAGCAGTACTTC.

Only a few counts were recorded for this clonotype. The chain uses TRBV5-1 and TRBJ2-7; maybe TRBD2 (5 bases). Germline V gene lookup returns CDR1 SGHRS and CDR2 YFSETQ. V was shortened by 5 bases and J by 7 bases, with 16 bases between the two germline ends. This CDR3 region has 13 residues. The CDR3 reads CASRRVAYNEQYF. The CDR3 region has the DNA TGCGCCAGCAGGAGGGTCGCGTACAATGAGCAGTACTTC.

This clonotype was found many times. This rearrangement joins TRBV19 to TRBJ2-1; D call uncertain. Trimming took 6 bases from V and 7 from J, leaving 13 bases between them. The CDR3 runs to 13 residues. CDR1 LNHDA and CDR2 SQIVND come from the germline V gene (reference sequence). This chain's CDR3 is CASSPGLRNEQFF. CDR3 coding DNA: TGTGCCAGTAGCCCTGGTTTAAGGAATGAGCAGTTCTTC.

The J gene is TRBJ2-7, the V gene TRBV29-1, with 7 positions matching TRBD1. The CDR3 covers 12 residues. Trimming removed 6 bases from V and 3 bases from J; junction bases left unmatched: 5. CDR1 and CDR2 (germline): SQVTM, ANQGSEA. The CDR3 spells CSVAQGIYEQYF. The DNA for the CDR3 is TGCAGCGTGGCACAGGGGATCTACGAGCAGTACTTC.

Here the CDR3 DNA reads TGCGCCAGCAGCCGGGGGGCAGGGGAGGTAAGCACAGATACGCAGTATTTT. This encodes CASSRGAGEVSTDTQYF. The chain couples TRBV4-1 to TRBJ2-3; D may match TRBD1 or TRBD2 (6 bases each). The V gene's germline CDR1 is MGHRA and CDR2 YSYEKL. V lost 4 bases and J 0 bases, leaving 17 bases between the germline ends. The CDR3 length is 17 residues.

Here the CDR3 reads CASSEWDGYGYTF. The CDR3 bases are TGTGCCAGCAGTGAATGGGACGGCTATGGCTACACCTTC. J is TRBJ1-2 and V is TRBV2; maybe TRBD1 (5 bases). Trimming pared 2 bases from V and 4 bases from J, leaving 8 bases between. This CDR3 is 13 amino acids long. Germline V gives CDR1 SNHLY, CDR2 FYNNEI.

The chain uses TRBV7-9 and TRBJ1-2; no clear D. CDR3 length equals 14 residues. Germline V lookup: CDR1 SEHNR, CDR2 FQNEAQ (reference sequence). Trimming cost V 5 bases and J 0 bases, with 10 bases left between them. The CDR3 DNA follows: TGTGCCAGCAGCGTAGGGCCCACTAACTATGGCTACACCTTC. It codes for CASSVGPTNYGYTF.

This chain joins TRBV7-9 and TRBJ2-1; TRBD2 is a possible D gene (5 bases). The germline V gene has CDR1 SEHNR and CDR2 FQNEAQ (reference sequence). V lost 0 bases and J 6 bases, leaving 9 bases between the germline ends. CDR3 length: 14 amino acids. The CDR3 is CASSLAFGINEQFF. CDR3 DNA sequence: TGTGCCAGCAGCTTAGCTTTCGGGATCAATGAGCAGTTCTTC. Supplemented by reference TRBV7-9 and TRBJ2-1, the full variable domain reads DTGVSQNPRHKITKRGQNVTFRCDPISEHNRLYWYRQTLGQGPEFLTYFQNEAQLEKSRLLSDRFSAERPKGSFSTLEIQRTEQGDSAMYLCASSLAFGINEQFFGPGTRLTVL.

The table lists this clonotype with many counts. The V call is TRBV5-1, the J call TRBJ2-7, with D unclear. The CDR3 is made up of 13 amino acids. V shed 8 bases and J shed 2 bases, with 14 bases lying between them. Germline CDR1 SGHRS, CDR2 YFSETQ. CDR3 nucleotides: TGCGCCAGTCGATTCGATGGCACCTACGAGCAGTACTTC. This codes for CASRFDGTYEQYF.

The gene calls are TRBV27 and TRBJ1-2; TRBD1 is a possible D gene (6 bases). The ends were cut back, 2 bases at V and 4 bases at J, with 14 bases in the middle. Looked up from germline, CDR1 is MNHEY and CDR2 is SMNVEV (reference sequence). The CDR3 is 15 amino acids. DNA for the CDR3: TGTGCCAGCAGTTTAATCGCAGGGGCGGGCTATGGCTACACCTTC. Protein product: CASSLIAGAGYGYTF.

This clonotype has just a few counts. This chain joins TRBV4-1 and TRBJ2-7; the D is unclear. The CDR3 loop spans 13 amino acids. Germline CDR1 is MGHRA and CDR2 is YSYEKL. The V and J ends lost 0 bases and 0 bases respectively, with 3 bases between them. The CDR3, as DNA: TGCGCCAGCAGCCAAGACACCTCCTACGAGCAGTACTTC. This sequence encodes CASSQDTSYEQYF.

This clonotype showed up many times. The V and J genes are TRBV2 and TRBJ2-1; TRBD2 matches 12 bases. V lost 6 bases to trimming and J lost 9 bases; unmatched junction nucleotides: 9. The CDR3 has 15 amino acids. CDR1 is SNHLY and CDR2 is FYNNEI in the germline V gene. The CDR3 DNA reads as TGTGCCAGCAGGGCTAGCGGGGGGGCCGGTGCTGAGCAGTTCTTC. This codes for CASRASGGAGAEQFF.

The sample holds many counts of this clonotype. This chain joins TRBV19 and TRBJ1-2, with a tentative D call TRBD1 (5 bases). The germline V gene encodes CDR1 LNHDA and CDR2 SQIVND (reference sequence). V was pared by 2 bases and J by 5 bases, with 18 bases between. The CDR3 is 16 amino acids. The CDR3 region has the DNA TGTGCCAGTAGTATACCGAACCAGGATGGGGGATATGGCTACACCTTC. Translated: CASSIPNQDGGYGYTF.

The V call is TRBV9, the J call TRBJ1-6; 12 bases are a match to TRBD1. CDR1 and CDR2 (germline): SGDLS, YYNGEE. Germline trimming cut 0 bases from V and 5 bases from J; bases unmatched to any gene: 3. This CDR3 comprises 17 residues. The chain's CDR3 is CASSVAGQGANNSPLHF. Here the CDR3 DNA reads TGTGCCAGCAGCGTAGCGGGACAGGGGGCGAATAATTCACCCCTCCACTTT.

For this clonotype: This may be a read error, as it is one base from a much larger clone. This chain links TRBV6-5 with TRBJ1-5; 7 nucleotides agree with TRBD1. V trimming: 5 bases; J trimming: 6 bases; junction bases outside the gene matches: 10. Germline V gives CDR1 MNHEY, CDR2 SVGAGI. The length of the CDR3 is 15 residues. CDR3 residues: CASSEVRQGSQPQHF. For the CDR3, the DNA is TGTGCCAGCAGTGAAGTGCGACAGGGCAGTCAGCCCCAGCATTTT.

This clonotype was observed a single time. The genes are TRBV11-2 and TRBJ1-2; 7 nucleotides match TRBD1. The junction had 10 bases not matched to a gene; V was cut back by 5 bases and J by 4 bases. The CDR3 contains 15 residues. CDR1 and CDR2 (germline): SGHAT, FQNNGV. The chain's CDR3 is CASSDRDSQLYGYTF. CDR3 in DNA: TGTGCCAGCAGCGACCGGGACAGCCAACTCTATGGCTACACCTTC. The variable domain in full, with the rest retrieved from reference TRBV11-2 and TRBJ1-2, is EAGVAQSPRYKIIEKRQSVAFWCNPISGHATLYWYQQILGQGPKLLIQFQNNGVVDDSQLPKDRFSAERLKGVDSTLKIQPAKLEDSAVYLCASSDRDSQLYGYTFGSGTRLTVV.